This T cell receptor beta chain stems from a study of cytomegalovirus exposure and HLA in healthy donors. Study overall: Among the roughly 400 genotyped donors, 70% to 90% were placed in the Caucasian-associated ancestry cluster. Study-wide results and limits: V segments that were indistinguishable, TRBV6-2 and TRBV6-3 among them, were omitted from analysis.

Trimming at V came to 5 bases and at J to 4 bases, leaving 4 bases not matched to a gene. The germline V gene encodes CDR1 SGHRS and CDR2 YFSETQ. The CDR3 consists of 14 residues. Both 60 Vbeta primers and 13 Jbeta primers went into the PCR. Clones were sequenced by immunoSEQ multiplex PCR, and TCRdb holds only the in-frame ones, with some missing. The sample lists approximately 160,000 clones; about four fifths were seen once. About this clone itself: The target antigen is unknown.

The TCR was taken from a woman aged 50 to 60 in good health and CMV-seropositive. The source material was PBMCs. This rearrangement joins TRBV5-1 to TRBJ2-2; 8 bases agree with TRBD2. The CDR3 DNA reads as TGCGCCAGCAGAGTACTAGCGGTCACCGGGGAGCTGTTTTTT. Protein sequence: CASRVLAVTGELFF.